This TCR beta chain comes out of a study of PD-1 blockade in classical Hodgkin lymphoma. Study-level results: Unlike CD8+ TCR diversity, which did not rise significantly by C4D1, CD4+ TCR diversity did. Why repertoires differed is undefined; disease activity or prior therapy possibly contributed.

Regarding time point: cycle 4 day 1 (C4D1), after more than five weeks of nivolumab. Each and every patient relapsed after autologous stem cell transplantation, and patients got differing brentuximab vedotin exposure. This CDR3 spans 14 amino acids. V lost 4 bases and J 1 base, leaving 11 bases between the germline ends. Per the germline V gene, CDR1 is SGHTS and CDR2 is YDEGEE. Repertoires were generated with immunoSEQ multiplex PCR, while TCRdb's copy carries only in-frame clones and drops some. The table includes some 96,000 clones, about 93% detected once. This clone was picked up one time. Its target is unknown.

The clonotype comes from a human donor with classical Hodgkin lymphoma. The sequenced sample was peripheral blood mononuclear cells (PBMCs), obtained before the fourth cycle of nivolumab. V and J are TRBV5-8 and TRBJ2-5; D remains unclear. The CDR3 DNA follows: TGTGCCAGCAGCATCGGGCAAATCCAAGAGACCCAGTACTTC. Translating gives CASSIGQIQETQYF.